The 12 T cell receptor beta chains below come from one sample, sequenced in a study of blood T cell repertoires in COVID-19 (dated by TCRdb to between 2020 and 2021). Libraries were prepared through the immunoSEQ multiplex PCR assay. The table was pulled from immuneACCESS by TCRdb, which kept in-frame rearrangements only. Such tables lose some clones; where checked, under half of the loss comes from unresolved V genes, and the rest has no known cause. This sample comprises around 180,000 clones, 84% of them detected only once. Of the sample, roughly 12% is held by the ten largest clones. Sequencing was carried out using PBMCs or T cells enriched from blood (not recorded which). These TCRs come from a man aged 50-59 years who had recovered from COVID-19.

The chain combines TRBV4-2 with TRBJ2-7; 8 nucleotides align to TRBD1. The CDR3 has 14 amino acids. CDR1 LGHNA and CDR2 YNFKEQ come from the germline V gene. V dropped 4 bases and J dropped 2; count of bases not matched to a gene: 4. CDR3 nucleotides: TGTGCCAGCAGCCTCGAGGACAGGGCCTACGAGCAGTACTTC. It specifies CASSLEDRAYEQYF.

The chain is built from TRBV4-1 and TRBJ1-2; no reliable D call. Trimming shortened V by 0 bases and J by 8 bases, and 16 bases separated the two germline ends. Germline V gene lookup returns CDR1 MGHRA and CDR2 YSYEKL. This CDR3 comprises 15 residues. CDR3: CASSQDPTALRGYTF. CDR3 sequence (DNA): TGCGCCAGCAGCCAAGATCCAACAGCCCTAAGGGGCTACACCTTC.

There are a few counts of this clone. J is TRBJ2-7 and V is TRBV27, with 10 bases fitting TRBD2. CDR3 size: 14 residues. The ends lost 5 bases at V and 2 bases at J; junction bases unmatched: 3. CDR1 and CDR2 (germline): MNHEY, SMNVEV (reference sequence). CDR3 sequence reads: CASSVLAGAYEQYF. CDR3 coding DNA: TGTGCCAGCAGTGTCCTAGCGGGGGCCTACGAGCAGTACTTC.

This chain joins TRBV18 and TRBJ2-2, with D perhaps matching TRBD2 (6 bases). From germline, CDR1 is KGHSH and CDR2 LQKENI. The CDR3 consists of 15 residues. The germline V and J ends were trimmed by 6 bases and 1 base, with 12 bases remaining between them. The CDR3 loop reads CASSAGTGNTGELFF. Written as DNA, the CDR3 is TGTGCCAGCTCGGCTGGGACTGGGAACACCGGGGAGCTGTTTTTT.

V and J are TRBV7-2 and TRBJ2-2, with D possibly TRBD2 on 6 matching bases. There are 18 residues in the CDR3. The germline CDR1 and CDR2 sequences are SGHTA and FQGNSA. V lost 6 bases, J lost 5 bases, and 25 bases lay in between. CDR3 protein: CASRKRARLIPETGELFF. CDR3 nucleotide sequence: TGTGCCAGCAGAAAGCGGGCGAGACTCATCCCCGAGACCGGGGAGCTGTTTTTT.

The chain combines TRBV5-1 with TRBJ1-2; no firm D call. The CDR3 spans 13 residues. The V gene's germline CDR1 is SGHRS and CDR2 YFSETQ. Trimming left V 0 bases short and J 4 bases short, with 7 bases between. The CDR3 sequence is CASSLGQFYGYTF. The CDR3 DNA sequence: TGCGCCAGCAGCTTGGGGCAATTCTATGGCTACACCTTC.

The J gene is TRBJ1-3, the V gene TRBV7-2; 10 bases match TRBD1. V trimming: 1 base; J trimming: 0 bases; junction bases outside the gene matches: 3. CDR3 length: 17 residues. Germline values: CDR1 SGHTA, CDR2 FQGNSA. The CDR3, as DNA: TGTGCCAGCAGCTTAGGTGGGACAGGGGCCTCTGGAAACACCATATATTTT. This gives the protein CASSLGGTGASGNTIYF.

The V gene is TRBV6-6, the J gene TRBJ1-1, with a tentative D call TRBD1 (5 bases). The germline V and J ends were trimmed by 4 bases and 4 bases, with 10 bases remaining between them. This CDR3 spans 13 amino acids. CDR1 is MNHNY and CDR2 is SVGAGI in the germline V gene (reference sequence). The CDR3 coding sequence is TGTGCCAGCAGTTTCGGGACTAGCACTGAAGCTTTCTTT. Protein product: CASSFGTSTEAFF.

V usage is TRBV4-3 and J usage is TRBJ1-2; D remains ambiguous. CDR1 LGHNA and CDR2 YSLEER come from the germline V gene. Deletions cut 3 bases from V and 2 bases from J, with 13 bases between. The CDR3 spans 15 residues. CDR3 sequence reads: CASSQVGGRNYGYTF. CDR3 sequence (DNA): TGCGCCAGCAGCCAGGTCGGAGGACGCAACTATGGCTACACCTTC.

The V call is TRBV7-2, the J call TRBJ2-7; tentatively, D is TRBD2 (5 bases). CDR1 SGHTA and CDR2 FQGNSA come from the germline V gene. The CDR3 has 14 amino acids. V was pared by 3 bases and J by 3 bases, with 12 bases between. Written as DNA, the CDR3 is TGTGCCAGCAGCTTCCCCGGGGATCTCTACGAGCAGTACTTC. This sequence encodes CASSFPGDLYEQYF.

This chain joins TRBV12-3 or TRBV12-4 and TRBJ2-7; D perhaps matches TRBD1 (5 bases). The CDR3 has 13 amino acids. The V gene lost 2 bases and the J gene lost 3 bases, with 8 bases spanning the gap. Here the CDR3 reads CASSLPDSYEQYF. The CDR3 nucleotides read TGTGCCAGCAGTTTACCCGACAGCTACGAGCAGTACTTC.

This rearrangement joins TRBV15 to TRBJ1-2; 11 nucleotides line up with TRBD1. The V gene's germline CDR1 is LNHNV and CDR2 YYDKDF (reference sequence). The CDR3 runs 16 residues. The ends lost 1 base at V and 4 bases at J; junction bases unmatched: 5. Here the CDR3 reads CATSRVGDRGGYGYTF. The DNA for the CDR3 is TGTGCCACCAGCAGAGTAGGGGACAGGGGGGGCTATGGCTACACCTTC.